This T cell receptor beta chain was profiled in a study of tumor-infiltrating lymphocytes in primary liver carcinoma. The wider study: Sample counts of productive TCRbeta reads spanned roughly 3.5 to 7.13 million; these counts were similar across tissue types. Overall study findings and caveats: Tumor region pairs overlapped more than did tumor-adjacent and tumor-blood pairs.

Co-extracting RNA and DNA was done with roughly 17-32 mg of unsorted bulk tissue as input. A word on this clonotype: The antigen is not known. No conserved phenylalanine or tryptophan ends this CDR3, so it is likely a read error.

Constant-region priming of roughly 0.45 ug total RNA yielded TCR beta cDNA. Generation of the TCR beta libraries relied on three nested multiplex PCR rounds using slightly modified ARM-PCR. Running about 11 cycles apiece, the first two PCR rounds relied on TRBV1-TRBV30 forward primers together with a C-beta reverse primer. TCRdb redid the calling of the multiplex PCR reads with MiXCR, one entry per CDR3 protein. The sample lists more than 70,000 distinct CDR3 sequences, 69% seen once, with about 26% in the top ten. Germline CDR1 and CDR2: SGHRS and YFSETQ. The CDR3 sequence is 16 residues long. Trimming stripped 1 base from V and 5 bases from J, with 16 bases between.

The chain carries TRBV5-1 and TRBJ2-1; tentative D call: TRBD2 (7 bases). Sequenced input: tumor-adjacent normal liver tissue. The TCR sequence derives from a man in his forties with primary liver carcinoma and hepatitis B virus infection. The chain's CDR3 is CASSLTLGGGHNEQFY. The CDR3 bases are TGCGCCAGCAGCTTGACCCTAGGGGGGGGCCACAATGAGCAGTTCTAC.